The 23 T cell receptor beta chains below come from one sample, sequenced in a study of blood T cell repertoires in COVID-19 (dated by TCRdb to between 2020 and 2021). Libraries were built with the immunoSEQ multiplex PCR assay. TCRdb retrieved this table from immuneACCESS and kept in-frame rearrangements only. Not all clones are present; in checked studies, unresolved V genes account for under half, and no reason is known for the remainder. This sample holds around 220,000 clones; 84% were observed only once. The ten largest clones take up less than 7% of the sample. The sequencing sample was made of PBMCs or T cells enriched from blood (not recorded which). Source of these receptors: a woman aged 40 to 50 who had recovered from COVID-19.

The V call is TRBV11-2, the J call TRBJ2-7; D might be TRBD2 (6 bases). Between the trimmed V and J ends, which lost 5 bases and 5 bases, there was a span of 19 bases. Germline-derived CDR1 and CDR2 are SGHAT and FQNNGV. The CDR3 has 15 amino acids. As DNA, the CDR3 is TGTGCCAGCAGCCCCCGTCGGGGGATCGCCGACGAGCAGTACGTC. This translates into CASSPRRGIADEQYV.

This chain links TRBV12-3 or TRBV12-4 with TRBJ1-2, with 8 bases aligning to TRBD1. The CDR3 is 13 amino acids. V shed 5 bases, J shed 8 bases, and the junction held 7 bases outside the gene matches. The DNA for the CDR3 is TGTGCCAGCAGTGGCTCAGGGGGCGCAGGCTACACCTTC. It specifies CASSGSGGAGYTF.

This clone was counted many times. This chain connects TRBV28 to TRBJ2-7, with 10 positions matching TRBD1. The CDR3 extends over 15 amino acids. Per the germline V gene, CDR1 is MDHEN and CDR2 is SYDVKM. Germline trimming cut 5 bases from V and 5 bases from J; bases unmatched to any gene: 9. CDR3 in amino acids: CASSPGTGALNEQYF. The CDR3 coding sequence is TGTGCCAGCAGTCCCGGGACAGGGGCCCTCAACGAGCAGTACTTC.

The chain recombines TRBV7-2 with TRBJ1-5; 12 bases map to TRBD1. Losses at the gene ends were 2 bases for V and 2 bases for J; bases not matched to a gene: 7. The CDR3 has 18 amino acids. Germline V gene sequence: CDR1 SGHTA, CDR2 FQGNSA. CDR3 in amino acids: CASSLLGQGAWGNQPQHF. The DNA for the CDR3 is TGTGCCAGCAGCTTATTGGGACAGGGGGCTTGGGGCAATCAGCCCCAGCATTTT.

The V and J genes are TRBV10-3 and TRBJ2-2; possibly TRBD2 for D (5 bases). V was trimmed by 6 bases and J by 2 bases, leaving 22 bases between them. Looked up from germline, CDR1 is ENHRY and CDR2 is SYGVKD. This CDR3 region has 18 residues. The CDR3 sequence is CAISREMAARVNTGELFF. The CDR3 region has the DNA TGTGCCATCAGCCGGGAAATGGCAGCAAGAGTTAACACCGGGGAGCTGTTTTTT.

The V and J genes are TRBV27 and TRBJ2-6, with TRBD1 matching over 7 bases. V lost 4 bases and J lost 0; bases outside the gene matches: 9. CDR1 is MNHEY and CDR2 is SMNVEV in the germline V gene (reference sequence). This CDR3 contains 18 residues. The CDR3 protein is CASSSLTGLLSGANVLTF. The CDR3 nucleotides read TGTGCCAGCAGTTCCTTGACAGGGCTACTCTCTGGGGCCAACGTCCTGACTTTC.

This clone was picked up a small number of times. J is TRBJ1-2 and V is TRBV30; TRBD1 is a possible D gene (6 bases). Germline CDR1 is GTSNPN and CDR2 is SVGIG (reference sequence). This CDR3 has 12 residues. V was trimmed by 2 bases and J by 4 bases, leaving 8 bases between them. The CDR3 DNA follows: TGTGCCTGGAGTCAGGGGCCCTATGGCTACACCTTC. This codes for CAWSQGPYGYTF.

The chain recombines TRBV25-1 with TRBJ2-3, with 10 bases matching TRBD1. The trim removed 8 bases at V and 1 base at J, leaving 3 bases unmatched. CDR1 and CDR2 (germline): MGHDK, SYGVNS. This CDR3 contains 14 residues. The CDR3 region is CASGQGGGTDTQYF. The CDR3 DNA follows: TGTGCCAGCGGACAGGGGGGGGGCACAGATACGCAGTATTTT.

The rearrangement links TRBV7-9 to TRBJ1-5; 7 bases are a match to TRBD1. The germline V gene has CDR1 SEHNR and CDR2 FQNEAQ (reference sequence). After removal of 1 base from V and 0 bases from J, the junction contained 12 bases not matched to a gene. The CDR3 runs to 19 residues. CDR3 sequence: CASSLDYSGQRNSNQPQHF. CDR3 DNA sequence: TGTGCCAGCAGCTTAGATTACTCGGGACAGCGAAATAGCAATCAGCCCCAGCATTTT.

The chain is built from TRBV21-1 and TRBJ2-5; TRBD1, as called in the table, went unchecked against the DNA. TRBV21-1 is flagged as a pseudogene. The CDR3 contains 12 residues. The CDR3 protein is CASTRGQETQYF. The CDR3 DNA reads TGTGCCAGCACCAGGGGTCAAGAGACCCAGTACTTC.

This chain connects TRBV19 to TRBJ2-2; TRBD1 might be the D (5 bases). V dropped 7 bases and J dropped 7 bases, with 10 bases sitting between them. CDR1 is LNHDA, CDR2 SQIVND, per germline (reference sequence). The CDR3 extends over 12 amino acids. As DNA, the CDR3 is TGTGCCAGTATAGAAGACAGCGGGGAGCTGTTTTTT. It translates to CASIEDSGELFF.

A few counts support this clone. CDR3 nucleotide sequence: TGTGCCAGCAGCCTTTTCAGAGGACAGGGCACTGAAGCTTTCTTT. This encodes CASSLFRGQGTEAFF. The rearrangement uses TRBV7-9 and TRBJ1-1, with 8 positions matching TRBD1. V lost 5 bases, J lost 4 bases, and 9 bases stayed unmatched. The CDR3 runs to 15 residues. Germline V lookup: CDR1 SEHNR, CDR2 FQNEAQ (reference sequence). Supplemented by reference TRBV7-9 and TRBJ1-1, the full variable domain reads DTGVSQNPRHKITKRGQNVTFRCDPISEHNRLYWYRQTLGQGPEFLTYFQNEAQLEKSRLLSDRFSAERPKGSFSTLEIQRTEQGDSAMYLCASSLFRGQGTEAFFGQGTRLTVV.

The CDR3 spells CASSSTDTQYF. The CDR3 coding sequence is TGTGCCAGCAGCTCGACAGATACGCAGTATTTT. The V call is TRBV5-4, the J call TRBJ2-3; D is undetermined. CDR1 SGHNT and CDR2 YYREEE come from the germline V gene (reference sequence). V gave up 3 bases and J gave up 3 bases, with 2 bases separating them. The length of the CDR3 is 11 residues.

In its sample, this clone was seen a few times. V is TRBV19 and J is TRBJ2-7; 7 nucleotides align to TRBD1. V was clipped by 5 bases and J by 3 bases; unmatched bases: 4. Germline-derived CDR1 and CDR2 are LNHDA and SQIVND (reference sequence). The CDR3 loop spans 13 amino acids. The CDR3 bases are TGTGCCAGTAGTCGGGACAGAAGCTACGAGCAGTACTTC. Its protein is CASSRDRSYEQYF.

The chain carries TRBV18 and TRBJ2-1, with D perhaps matching TRBD2 (5 bases). The V gene lost 1 base and the J gene lost 10 bases, with 14 bases spanning the gap. The CDR3 totals 14 residues. The germline V gene encodes CDR1 KGHSH and CDR2 LQKENI. The DNA of the CDR3 is TGTGCCAGCTCACCACGCCCTAGCAAGGGCGAGCAGTTCTTC. Amino acids: CASSPRPSKGEQFF.

For the CDR3, the DNA is TGTGCCAGCAGTCCAGCGGCCGACGTAGAGACCCAGTACTTC. Its protein product is CASSPAADVETQYF. This chain links TRBV9 with TRBJ2-5; TRBD2 is a possible D gene (5 bases). Per germline, CDR1 SGDLS and CDR2 YYNGEE. This CDR3 has 14 amino acids. With 5 bases removed from V and 4 bases from J, the gap between germline ends came to 15 bases.

V and J are TRBV15 and TRBJ1-6; D uncertain. Germline values: CDR1 LNHNV, CDR2 YYDKDF (reference sequence). The CDR3 has 12 residues. V lost 4 bases to trimming and J lost 8 bases, with 6 bases between them. The CDR3 spells CATSTRDSPLHF. The CDR3, as DNA: TGTGCCACCAGCACCCGAGATTCACCCCTCCACTTT.

The chain is built from TRBV14 and TRBJ2-3; D remains ambiguous. The CDR3 contains 12 residues. Per the germline V gene, CDR1 is SGHDN and CDR2 is FVKESK. Trimming left V 4 bases short and J 8 bases short, with 10 bases between. The CDR3 nucleotides are TGTGCCAGCAGCCCCACAATGGCTACGCAGTATTTT. It codes for CASSPTMATQYF. The variable domain in full, with the rest retrieved from reference TRBV14 and TRBJ2-3, is EAGVTQFPSHSVIEKGQTVTLRCDPISGHDNLYWYRRVMGKEIKFLLHFVKESKQDESGMPNNRFLAERTGGTYSTLKVQPAELEDSGVYFCASSPTMATQYFGPGTRLTVL.

This chain connects TRBV5-1 to TRBJ2-7; 10 bases map to TRBD1. V shed 3 bases and J 4 bases; nucleotides not matched to a gene: 1. This CDR3 comprises 13 residues. CDR1 and CDR2 (germline): SGHRS, YFSETQ. The CDR3 region has the DNA TGCGCCAGCAGCTCGGGACAGGGGTACGAGCAGTACGTC. Translation gives CASSSGQGYEQYV.

The CDR3 here is CASSVSPGGPQPQHF. CDR3 nucleotides: TGTGCCAGCAGCGTTTCTCCAGGGGGCCCTCAGCCCCAGCATTTT. This sequence joins TRBV9 and TRBJ1-5; TRBD1 aligns across 8 bases. CDR3 length: 15 residues. From germline, CDR1 is SGDLS and CDR2 YYNGEE. V was pared by 2 bases and J by 6 bases, with 7 bases of the junction left unmatched.

The CDR3 loop is CASGLVLGANTGELFF. The CDR3 coding sequence is TGTGCTAGTGGTTTGGTTTTGGGGGCTAACACCGGGGAGCTGTTTTTT. V is TRBV12-5 and J is TRBJ2-2; the D gene is possibly TRBD1 (6 bases). Germline assignment: CDR1 LGHNT and CDR2 FRNRAP. V shed 0 bases and J shed 2 bases, with 10 bases lying between them. This CDR3 comprises 16 residues.

This clone came up a few times. CDR3 DNA sequence: TGTGCCAGCAGTTTTTCATTCCAGGGGACCTACGAGCAGTACTTC. Its protein is CASSFSFQGTYEQYF. The chain recombines TRBV27 with TRBJ2-7, with D possibly TRBD1 on 6 matching bases. This CDR3 comprises 15 residues. Germline V CDR1 and CDR2: MNHEY, SMNVEV (reference sequence). Trimming took 3 bases from V and 2 from J, leaving 14 bases between them.

This clone was seen a handful of times. The gene calls are TRBV2 and TRBJ1-4; unclear D gene. This CDR3 region has 14 residues. The germline CDR1 and CDR2 sequences are SNHLY and FYNNEI. Between the trimmed V and J ends, which lost 1 base and 4 bases, there was a span of 7 bases. Here the CDR3 reads CASSEELNNEKLFF. For the CDR3, the DNA is TGTGCCAGCAGTGAAGAACTGAATAATGAAAAACTGTTTTTT.